This is a list of T cell receptor beta chains from one sample in a study of blood T cell repertoires in COVID-19. Profiled with immunoSEQ multiplex PCR; TCRdb holds only in-frame clones, not every one. This sample carries 300,000 to 400,000 clones, around 89% of them seen once, and the ten largest clones take over 0.9%. Sequenced sample: PBMCs or T cells enriched from blood (not recorded which). The receptors derive from a woman aged 25 to 39 with acute COVID-19. Both conserved end residues are part of each CDR3. D genes are given only for firm matches. Rows give clone size only sometimes, using once, few, many, or a class for an expanded clone.

clone_size: .
j_call: TRBJ1-1
v_call: TRBV6-1
d_call: .
cdr3_nt: TGTGCCAGCAGTGAATTAGCGAGCACTGAAGCTTTCTTT
cdr3_aa: CASSELASTEAFF

clone_size: .
j_call: TRBJ2-3
v_call: TRBV24-1
d_call: TRBD1
cdr3_nt: TGTGCCACCAGTGCAGAACAGGGGGCGGGCACAGATACGCAGTATTTT
cdr3_aa: CATSAEQGAGTDTQYF

clone_size: .
j_call: TRBJ2-3
v_call: TRBV7-9
d_call: TRBD2
cdr3_nt: TGTGCCAGCAGCGACCAGTGGAGCGGGGGGGCCGACACAGATACGCAGTATTTT
cdr3_aa: CASSDQWSGGADTDTQYF

clone_size: .
j_call: TRBJ2-1
v_call: TRBV24-1
d_call: TRBD2
cdr3_nt: TGTGCCACCAGTGATCTCGGGGTAGCGGGGGGGCGGAATGAGCAGTTCTTC
cdr3_aa: CATSDLGVAGGRNEQFF

clone_size: .
j_call: TRBJ2-2
v_call: TRBV19
d_call: TRBD1
cdr3_nt: TGTGCCAGTAGTACGACAGGGACGAACACCGGGGAGCTGTTTTTT
cdr3_aa: CASSTTGTNTGELFF

clone_size: .
j_call: TRBJ1-6
v_call: TRBV5-1
d_call: TRBD1
cdr3_nt: TGCGCCAGCAGCTTGAGGGACAGCGGACCCCTCCACTTT
cdr3_aa: CASSLRDSGPLHF

clone_size: .
j_call: TRBJ2-1
v_call: TRBV19
d_call: .
cdr3_nt: TGTGCCAGTAGTATGGGGGGGCTAACCTACAATGAGCAGTTCTTC
cdr3_aa: CASSMGGLTYNEQFF

clone_size: .
j_call: TRBJ2-1
v_call: TRBV7-8
d_call: .
cdr3_nt: TGTGCCAGCACCCCGAGGAGGGGGCCCGGCAATGAGCAGTTCTTC
cdr3_aa: CASTPRRGPGNEQFF

clone_size: .
j_call: TRBJ2-7
v_call: TRBV18
d_call: TRBD1
cdr3_nt: TGTGCCAGCTCACCTATGACAGGGGGTGTTTACGAGCAGTACTTC
cdr3_aa: CASSPMTGGVYEQYF

clone_size: .
j_call: TRBJ1-4
v_call: TRBV19
d_call: TRBD1
cdr3_nt: TGTGCCAGTCGAAACAGACAGGGCGGGGAAAAACTGTTTTTT
cdr3_aa: CASRNRQGGEKLFF

clone_size: .
j_call: TRBJ1-6
v_call: TRBV5-1
d_call: .
cdr3_nt: TGCGCCAGCAGCTTGGGGGCCAATTCACCCCTCCACTTT
cdr3_aa: CASSLGANSPLHF

clone_size: .
j_call: TRBJ2-1
v_call: TRBV3-1/TRBV3-2
d_call: .
cdr3_nt: TGTGCCAGCAGCCCGGTCCTAATGAATGAGCAGTTCTTC
cdr3_aa: CASSPVLMNEQFF

clone_size: few
j_call: TRBJ2-2
v_call: TRBV9
d_call: .
cdr3_nt: TGTGCCAGCAGCGTTACTAGCACCGGGGAGCTGTTTTTT
cdr3_aa: CASSVTSTGELFF

clone_size: .
j_call: TRBJ2-1
v_call: TRBV7-2
d_call: TRBD2
cdr3_nt: TGTGCCAGCAGCCTAACTAGCGGGGAGGTTTACAATGAGCAGTTCTTC
cdr3_aa: CASSLTSGEVYNEQFF

clone_size: .
j_call: TRBJ2-7
v_call: TRBV12-5
d_call: .
cdr3_nt: TGTGCTAGTGGTTTCTGGGGCTCCAGCTCCTACGAGCAGTACTTC
cdr3_aa: CASGFWGSSSYEQYF

clone_size: .
j_call: TRBJ1-3
v_call: TRBV19
d_call: .
cdr3_nt: TGTGCCAGTAGCTCCATTCCGGTTTCTGGAAACACCATATATTTT
cdr3_aa: CASSSIPVSGNTIYF

clone_size: .
j_call: TRBJ2-2
v_call: TRBV4-3
d_call: TRBD2
cdr3_nt: TGCGCCAGCAGCCAACCTAGCGGGAGTAACACCGGGGAGCTGTTTTTT
cdr3_aa: CASSQPSGSNTGELFF

clone_size: .
j_call: TRBJ2-7
v_call: TRBV5-4
d_call: .
cdr3_nt: TGTGCCAGCAGCTTGGGAGGAACCAGCTCCTACGAGCAGTACTTC
cdr3_aa: CASSLGGTSSYEQYF

clone_size: .
j_call: TRBJ2-1
v_call: TRBV2
d_call: .
cdr3_nt: TGTGCCAGCATCCTACACAATGAGCAGTTCTTC
cdr3_aa: CASILHNEQFF

clone_size: .
j_call: TRBJ2-7
v_call: TRBV7-2
d_call: TRBD1
cdr3_nt: TGTGCCAGCAGCTTGTGGGGACAGGGAATATCCGAGCAGTACTTC
cdr3_aa: CASSLWGQGISEQYF

clone_size: once
j_call: TRBJ2-4
v_call: TRBV27
d_call: TRBD1
cdr3_nt: TGTGCCAGCAGCAAACAGGGGATAGCCAAAAACATTCAGTACTTC
cdr3_aa: CASSKQGIAKNIQYF

clone_size: .
j_call: TRBJ2-6
v_call: TRBV5-1
d_call: .
cdr3_nt: TGCGCCAGCAGCTTTACAGGCGACTCTGGGGCCAACGTCCTGACTTTC
cdr3_aa: CASSFTGDSGANVLTF

clone_size: .
j_call: TRBJ2-3
v_call: TRBV14
d_call: .
cdr3_nt: TGTGCCAGCAGCCAAGAGTCAGGTACAGGGAAGTTAGATACGCAGTATTTT
cdr3_aa: CASSQESGTGKLDTQYF

clone_size: .
j_call: TRBJ1-2
v_call: TRBV6-5
d_call: .
cdr3_nt: TGTGCCAGCAGTTACCATCGGACAGTTGGCTACACCTTC
cdr3_aa: CASSYHRTVGYTF

clone_size: .
j_call: TRBJ2-1
v_call: TRBV5-1
d_call: .
cdr3_nt: TGCGCCAGCAGCCTAGGGGTCTACAATGAGCAGTTCTTC
cdr3_aa: CASSLGVYNEQFF

clone_size: .
j_call: TRBJ1-5
v_call: TRBV10-3
d_call: .
cdr3_nt: TGTGCCATCAGTGGGGGGCAGCATAGCAATCAGCCCCAGCATTTT
cdr3_aa: CAISGGQHSNQPQHF

clone_size: .
j_call: TRBJ2-1
v_call: TRBV24-1
d_call: TRBD2
cdr3_nt: TGTGCCACCAGCGGCAACCCAGGGTCAGCGGGGGGGGTCAATGAGCAGTTCTTC
cdr3_aa: CATSGNPGSAGGVNEQFF

clone_size: once
j_call: TRBJ1-3
v_call: TRBV19
d_call: TRBD1
cdr3_nt: TGTGCCAGTAGCGGGACAGGGGGTGACGGAAACACCATATATTTT
cdr3_aa: CASSGTGGDGNTIYF

clone_size: few
j_call: TRBJ2-6
v_call: TRBV5-8
d_call: TRBD1
cdr3_nt: TGTGCCAGCAGCTTGGCTCGTCCCGGGACAGGGGCTGGGGCCAACGTCCTGACTTTC
cdr3_aa: CASSLARPGTGAGANVLTF

clone_size: .
j_call: TRBJ1-1
v_call: TRBV6-5
d_call: TRBD1
cdr3_nt: TGTGCCAGCTCGGGTCAGGGGGCCGGGGAAGCTTTCTTT
cdr3_aa: CASSGQGAGEAFF

clone_size: .
j_call: TRBJ1-6
v_call: TRBV27
d_call: TRBD1
cdr3_nt: TGTGCCAGCACCGTGGGACAGGGCTCACCCCTCCACTTT
cdr3_aa: CASTVGQGSPLHF

clone_size: .
j_call: TRBJ1-6
v_call: TRBV4-3
d_call: .
cdr3_nt: TGCGCCAGCAGCCAAGCTTTCTTGGGCCACAGCTCCTATAATTCACCCCTCCACTTT
cdr3_aa: CASSQAFLGHSSYNSPLHF

clone_size: .
j_call: TRBJ2-7
v_call: TRBV6-1
d_call: TRBD2
cdr3_nt: TGTGCCAGCAGTGAAAGGCGGGGGACTTACGAGCAGTACTTC
cdr3_aa: CASSERRGTYEQYF

clone_size: .
j_call: TRBJ2-1
v_call: TRBV7-2
d_call: TRBD1
cdr3_nt: TGTGCCAGCAGCTTACAGGGGGCTCATGATGAGCAGTTCTTC
cdr3_aa: CASSLQGAHDEQFF

clone_size: .
j_call: TRBJ1-1
v_call: TRBV24-1
d_call: .
cdr3_nt: TGTGCCACAAGGGCGGCAGGGCCCACTGAAGCTTTCTTT
cdr3_aa: CATRAAGPTEAFF

clone_size: .
j_call: TRBJ2-2
v_call: TRBV6-5
d_call: TRBD1
cdr3_nt: TGTGCCAGCAGCGGCAGGGGGCCTCCCACCGGGGAGCTGTTTTTT
cdr3_aa: CASSGRGPPTGELFF

clone_size: .
j_call: TRBJ1-2
v_call: TRBV5-8
d_call: TRBD1
cdr3_nt: TGTGCCAGCAGCTTGGACCGGGACAGGACCCTCTATGGCTACACCTTC
cdr3_aa: CASSLDRDRTLYGYTF

clone_size: .
j_call: TRBJ2-7
v_call: TRBV5-1
d_call: .
cdr3_nt: TGCGCCAGCAGCCCCCTTGACAGCTACGAGCAGTACTTC
cdr3_aa: CASSPLDSYEQYF

clone_size: .
j_call: TRBJ2-1
v_call: TRBV10-3
d_call: .
cdr3_nt: TGTGCCATCAGCGAGACAGTAAATGAGCAGTTCTTC
cdr3_aa: CAISETVNEQFF

clone_size: .
j_call: TRBJ2-1
v_call: TRBV9
d_call: .
cdr3_nt: TGTGCCAGCAGCTTTAATACCGAGCGAGCTTACAATGAGCAGTTCTTC
cdr3_aa: CASSFNTERAYNEQFF

clone_size: .
j_call: TRBJ2-7
v_call: TRBV27
d_call: TRBD2
cdr3_nt: TGTGCCAGCAGTTTCCGGGCTAGCGGGACCGATGTGCAGTACTTC
cdr3_aa: CASSFRASGTDVQYF

clone_size: few
j_call: TRBJ2-5
v_call: TRBV7-9
d_call: .
cdr3_nt: TGTGCCAGCAGTCCAGACACTTTCCAAGAGACCCAGTACTTC
cdr3_aa: CASSPDTFQETQYF

clone_size: .
j_call: TRBJ2-3
v_call: TRBV5-1
d_call: TRBD2
cdr3_nt: TGCGCCAGCAGCAGGACTAGCGGGGGGGATACGCAGTATTTT
cdr3_aa: CASSRTSGGDTQYF

clone_size: .
j_call: TRBJ1-4
v_call: TRBV19
d_call: .
cdr3_nt: TGTGCCAGTAGCTTTGGGACACTCGGTGAAAAACTGTTTTTT
cdr3_aa: CASSFGTLGEKLFF

clone_size: .
j_call: TRBJ2-3
v_call: TRBV5-1
d_call: .
cdr3_nt: TGCGCCAGCAGCCCCCGGACAGTTAATCCTAGCACAGATACGCAGTATTTT
cdr3_aa: CASSPRTVNPSTDTQYF

clone_size: .
j_call: TRBJ1-2
v_call: TRBV24-1
d_call: .
cdr3_nt: TGTGCCACCAGTGACCAGACACAATACTATGGCTACACCTTC
cdr3_aa: CATSDQTQYYGYTF

clone_size: .
j_call: TRBJ2-1
v_call: TRBV5-1
d_call: TRBD2
cdr3_nt: TGCGCCAGCAGCCCGAGGGGACTAGCGGGCAATGAGCAGTTCTTC
cdr3_aa: CASSPRGLAGNEQFF

clone_size: .
j_call: TRBJ2-1
v_call: TRBV4-1
d_call: .
cdr3_nt: TGCGCCAGCAGCCAAGTCGCCCTAGCGAGATACAATGAGCAGTTCTTC
cdr3_aa: CASSQVALARYNEQFF

clone_size: .
j_call: TRBJ1-2
v_call: TRBV6-5
d_call: TRBD1
cdr3_nt: TGTGCCAGCAGACGCGGACTCGACAGGGCGGATGGCTACACCTTC
cdr3_aa: CASRRGLDRADGYTF

clone_size: once
j_call: TRBJ1-4
v_call: TRBV12-3/TRBV12-4
d_call: .
cdr3_nt: TGTGCCAGCAGTTTAATCAGGAATGAAAAACTGTTTTTT
cdr3_aa: CASSLIRNEKLFF

clone_size: .
j_call: TRBJ1-3
v_call: TRBV19
d_call: .
cdr3_nt: TGTGCCAGTACCAATTCAGGGGCTGGAAACACCATATATTTT
cdr3_aa: CASTNSGAGNTIYF

clone_size: .
j_call: TRBJ2-2
v_call: TRBV24-1
d_call: TRBD1
cdr3_nt: TGTGCCACCAGTACGACGTCCGGGACAGCGAACACCGGGGAGCTGTTTTTT
cdr3_aa: CATSTTSGTANTGELFF

clone_size: .
j_call: TRBJ1-2
v_call: TRBV12-3/TRBV12-4
d_call: TRBD1
cdr3_nt: TGTGCCAGCAGTTCAGGGGGTAATGGCTACACCTTC
cdr3_aa: CASSSGGNGYTF